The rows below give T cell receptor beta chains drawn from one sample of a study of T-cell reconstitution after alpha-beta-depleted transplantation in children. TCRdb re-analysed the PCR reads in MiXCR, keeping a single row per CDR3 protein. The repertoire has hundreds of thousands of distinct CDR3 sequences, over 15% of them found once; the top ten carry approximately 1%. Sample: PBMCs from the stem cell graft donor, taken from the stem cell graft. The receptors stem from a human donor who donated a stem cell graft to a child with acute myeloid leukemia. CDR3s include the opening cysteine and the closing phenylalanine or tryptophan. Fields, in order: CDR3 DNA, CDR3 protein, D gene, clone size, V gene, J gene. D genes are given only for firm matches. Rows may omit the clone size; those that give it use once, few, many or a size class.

DNA: TGCAGTGCTTTCCCACTAGCGGGGGAAGGGGATACGCAGTATTTT
CDR3: CSAFPLAGEGDTQYF
D: TRBD2
size: NA
V: TRBV20-1
J: TRBJ2-3

DNA: TGTGCCAGCAGTTACGGGACAGGACAGCCCCAGCATTTT
CDR3: CASSYGTGQPQHF
D: TRBD1
size: NA
V: TRBV6-2/TRBV6-3
J: TRBJ1-5

DNA: TGCAGTGCTAATGGGGCCTACAATGAGCAGTTCTTC
CDR3: CSANGAYNEQFF
D: NA
size: many
V: TRBV20-1
J: TRBJ2-1

DNA: TGTGCCAGTAGGTCCTTACTGGGACGGCTTTATGGCTACACCTTC
CDR3: CASRSLLGRLYGYTF
D: NA
size: few
V: TRBV19
J: TRBJ1-2

DNA: TGCAGTGCGAAGACAGGGAGCAATCAGCCCCAGCATTTT
CDR3: CSAKTGSNQPQHF
D: TRBD1
size: NA
V: TRBV20-1
J: TRBJ1-5

DNA: TGTGCCAGCAGTTACTCTTCGGGGGGCAGAGAGACCCAGTACTTC
CDR3: CASSYSSGGRETQYF
D: NA
size: many
V: TRBV6-5
J: TRBJ2-5

DNA: TGTGCCAGTAGTTTTGGGGGGACACAGGAGCAGTTCTTC
CDR3: CASSFGGTQEQFF
D: NA
size: NA
V: TRBV19
J: TRBJ2-1

DNA: TGTGCCAGCAGCTCCCCTTATGTGAGGGGTGACTATGGCTACACCTTC
CDR3: CASSSPYVRGDYGYTF
D: NA
size: NA
V: TRBV7-9
J: TRBJ1-2

DNA: TGTGCTAGTGCCCATCGGACAGGGGGTGGCTACACCTTC
CDR3: CASAHRTGGGYTF
D: TRBD1
size: few
V: TRBV12-5
J: TRBJ1-2

DNA: TGCGCCAGCAGCTCGGCGGGGGCGTTGAACACTGAAGCTTTCTTT
CDR3: CASSSAGALNTEAFF
D: NA
size: NA
V: TRBV5-1
J: TRBJ1-1

DNA: TGTGCCAGCAGTAACTACGGACTGTCTATGGATCAGCCCCAGCATTTT
CDR3: CASSNYGLSMDQPQHF
D: NA
size: few
V: TRBV6-5
J: TRBJ1-5

DNA: TGTGCCAGCAGATGGACAGGGAGTAAGGCAGATACGCAGTATTTT
CDR3: CASRWTGSKADTQYF
D: TRBD1
size: few
V: TRBV2
J: TRBJ2-3

DNA: TGTGCCAGCAGTTTTCTAGCGGCTTCCAATTCACCCCTCCACTTT
CDR3: CASSFLAASNSPLHF
D: NA
size: few
V: TRBV12-3/TRBV12-4
J: TRBJ1-6

DNA: TGTGCCAGCAGCTTAGTCGGCAAGCCCTACGAGCAGTACTTC
CDR3: CASSLVGKPYEQYF
D: NA
size: many
V: TRBV7-2
J: TRBJ2-7

DNA: TGTGCCAGCAGAAAACCAGGAAGGGGCACTGAAGCTTTCTTT
CDR3: CASRKPGRGTEAFF
D: NA
size: NA
V: TRBV11-2
J: TRBJ1-1

DNA: TGTGCCAGCAGCTCCCTCGGGGCAGGGACTAACAATGAGCAGTTCTTC
CDR3: CASSSLGAGTNNEQFF
D: TRBD2
size: few
V: TRBV7-3
J: TRBJ2-1

DNA: TGCAGCGTTGAATGGGTAGTAGGCTACACCTTC
CDR3: CSVEWVVGYTF
D: NA
size: many
V: TRBV29-1
J: TRBJ1-2

DNA: TGCAGTGCCTACGGTCCCGGACGTAACTCCTACGAGCAGTACTTC
CDR3: CSAYGPGRNSYEQYF
D: NA
size: many
V: TRBV20-1
J: TRBJ2-7

DNA: TGTGCCAGCAGCTCCATGGGTCCTAGCAAGGAAAAACTGTTTTTT
CDR3: CASSSMGPSKEKLFF
D: NA
size: NA
V: TRBV7-2
J: TRBJ1-4

DNA: TGTGCCACCGCGACAGTCTGGGGTGAAGCTTTCTTT
CDR3: CATATVWGEAFF
D: NA
size: NA
V: TRBV5-5
J: TRBJ1-1

DNA: TGCAGTGTCCCGACTAGCACAGATACGCAGTATTTT
CDR3: CSVPTSTDTQYF
D: NA
size: many
V: TRBV20-1
J: TRBJ2-3

DNA: TGTGCCAGCAGCTTGGTGTCGGTTGGCGATGAGCAGTTCTTC
CDR3: CASSLVSVGDEQFF
D: NA
size: many
V: TRBV5-6
J: TRBJ2-1

DNA: TGCAGTGCTGGGGAGGTTACTGAAGCTTTCTTT
CDR3: CSAGEVTEAFF
D: NA
size: many
V: TRBV20-1
J: TRBJ1-1

DNA: TGTGCCACCAGTGATCCCCACGGTATTTACAATGAGCAGTTCTTC
CDR3: CATSDPHGIYNEQFF
D: NA
size: few
V: TRBV24-1
J: TRBJ2-1

DNA: TGTGCCACCAGCAGAGGTCCGGGGGCTGGGGCCAACGTCCTGACTTTC
CDR3: CATSRGPGAGANVLTF
D: NA
size: many
V: TRBV15
J: TRBJ2-6

DNA: TGTGCCAGCAGCACCAGACAGGGGGGGACTGAAGCTTTCTTT
CDR3: CASSTRQGGTEAFF
D: TRBD1
size: many
V: TRBV7-2
J: TRBJ1-1

DNA: TGTGCCAGCAGCTTAGCGCTGGCGGCCAAAAACATTCAGTACTTC
CDR3: CASSLALAAKNIQYF
D: NA
size: NA
V: TRBV7-9
J: TRBJ2-4

DNA: TGCAGTGCTACACCCCAGGGACCCCACTCTGGAAACACCATATATTTT
CDR3: CSATPQGPHSGNTIYF
D: NA
size: many
V: TRBV20-1
J: TRBJ1-3

DNA: TGTGCCAGTAGTATAGCTGCAGGGGCTAACACCTTC
CDR3: CASSIAAGANTF
D: NA
size: NA
V: TRBV19
J: TRBJ1-2

DNA: TGTGCCACCAGCTCGAGGGAGGAGTTTGGCGAAAAACTGTTTTTT
CDR3: CATSSREEFGEKLFF
D: NA
size: many
V: TRBV15
J: TRBJ1-4

DNA: TGCAGTGCTAGGGGGGCGGGGGGGCCTCAATACAATGAGCAGTTCTTC
CDR3: CSARGAGGPQYNEQFF
D: TRBD2
size: few
V: TRBV20-1
J: TRBJ2-1

DNA: TGCGCCAGCAGCCCTACGAGGGGTATCGTTACCTACGAGCAGTACTTC
CDR3: CASSPTRGIVTYEQYF
D: NA
size: many
V: TRBV4-3
J: TRBJ2-7

DNA: TGCAGTGCTAAAGGGTTTGGGGATCTGAACACTGAAGCTTTCTTT
CDR3: CSAKGFGDLNTEAFF
D: NA
size: many
V: TRBV20-1
J: TRBJ1-1

DNA: TGTGCCAGCAGCCCTCCAGTCTCCCACGAGCAGTACTTC
CDR3: CASSPPVSHEQYF
D: NA
size: NA
V: TRBV12-3/TRBV12-4
J: TRBJ2-7

DNA: TGTGCCAGCAGAGCGGTACAAAGCACAGATACGCAGTATTTT
CDR3: CASRAVQSTDTQYF
D: NA
size: few
V: TRBV7-2
J: TRBJ2-3

DNA: TGTGCCAGCAACCCGGATCGTGGGTACGAGCAGTACTTC
CDR3: CASNPDRGYEQYF
D: NA
size: few
V: TRBV7-2
J: TRBJ2-7

DNA: TGCGCCTCCGGCCGGGGGAATTCACCCCTCCACTTT
CDR3: CASGRGNSPLHF
D: NA
size: few
V: TRBV10-2
J: TRBJ1-6

DNA: TGCAGCGTTGGTGTGGGGAACACTGAAGCTTTCTTT
CDR3: CSVGVGNTEAFF
D: NA
size: NA
V: TRBV29-1
J: TRBJ1-1

DNA: TGTGCCAGCAGCTTATCCGAGGTACCCGAAAAACTGTTTTTT
CDR3: CASSLSEVPEKLFF
D: NA
size: NA
V: TRBV7-9
J: TRBJ1-4

DNA: TGTGCCAGCACCGCGAGGGTGAGCCAGCCCCAGCATTTT
CDR3: CASTARVSQPQHF
D: NA
size: few
V: TRBV12-3/TRBV12-4
J: TRBJ1-5